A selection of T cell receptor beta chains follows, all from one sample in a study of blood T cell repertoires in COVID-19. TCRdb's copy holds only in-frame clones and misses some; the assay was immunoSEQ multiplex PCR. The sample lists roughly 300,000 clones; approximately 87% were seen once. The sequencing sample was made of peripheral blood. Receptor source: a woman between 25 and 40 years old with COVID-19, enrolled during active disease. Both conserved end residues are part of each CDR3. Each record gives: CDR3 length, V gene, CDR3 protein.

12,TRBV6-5,CASFTGEDGYTF
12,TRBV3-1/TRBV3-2,CASLAGAETQYF
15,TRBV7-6,CASSPTSLHTGELFF
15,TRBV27,CASSLSGGSGNTIYF
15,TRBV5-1,CASSWAGTAPYEQYF
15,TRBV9,CASSVGGHFFVQQFF
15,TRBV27,CASSLRALKAGELFF
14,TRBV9,CASSVGDSVDTQYF
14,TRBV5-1,CASSLGQPSYEQYF
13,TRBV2,CASSGQGNYGYTF
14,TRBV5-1,CASSLATWGDEQYF
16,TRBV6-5,CASSYSKWGGDSPLHF
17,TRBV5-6,CASSLFGFDTITDTQYF
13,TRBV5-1,CASSRDSTYEQYF
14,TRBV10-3,CATRLESSYNEQFF
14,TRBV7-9,CASSFRGTNEKLFF
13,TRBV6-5,CASSPQGPGELFF
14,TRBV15,CATSREKGGAVPTF
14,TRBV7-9,CASSIRPGSYGYTF
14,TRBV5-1,CASSPTGSGQPQHF
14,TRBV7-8,CASSILGPSTEAFF
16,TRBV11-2,CASSSRDRTNTGELFF
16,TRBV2,CASSEYGGDLNYGYTF
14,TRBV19,CASAGTASKREQYF
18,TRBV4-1,CASSQSPGQGAFTYEQYF
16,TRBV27,CASSGPSGGTYNEQFF
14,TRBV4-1,CASSPRHRKETQYF
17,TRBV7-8,CASSSIPRTGSGNTIYF
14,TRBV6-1,CASSENPVNTEAFF
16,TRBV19,CASGQGMSDANYGYTF
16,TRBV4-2,CASSPPGQQGEETQYF
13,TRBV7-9,CASRAGTGSVHHF
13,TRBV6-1,CASSEDRNTEAFF
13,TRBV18,CASSPLGASEQYF
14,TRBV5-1,CASSFQGDNSPLHF
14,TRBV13,CASSPDSGGYIQYF
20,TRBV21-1,CASSKVPGLAGGRWTGELFF
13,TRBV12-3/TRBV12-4,CASSRDRAPWEFF
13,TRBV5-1,CASSLDFGSPLHF
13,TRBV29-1,CSADRDQNTEAFF
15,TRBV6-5,CASSGTRGGGYGYTF
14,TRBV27,CASSFIGVIDEQYF
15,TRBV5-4,CASSLRTGTGSGAFF
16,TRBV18,CASSPSRTGKTDTQYF
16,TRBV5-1,CASSFSGGAVRDTQYF
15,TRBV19,CASSIDERWAGELFF
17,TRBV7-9,CASSLAPSDRTYEKLFF
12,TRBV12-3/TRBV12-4,CASSLTVETQYF
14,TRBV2,CAIGGQGNRYEQYF
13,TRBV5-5,CASSLNPEVEAFF
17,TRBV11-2,CASSLASGGLEVYEQYF